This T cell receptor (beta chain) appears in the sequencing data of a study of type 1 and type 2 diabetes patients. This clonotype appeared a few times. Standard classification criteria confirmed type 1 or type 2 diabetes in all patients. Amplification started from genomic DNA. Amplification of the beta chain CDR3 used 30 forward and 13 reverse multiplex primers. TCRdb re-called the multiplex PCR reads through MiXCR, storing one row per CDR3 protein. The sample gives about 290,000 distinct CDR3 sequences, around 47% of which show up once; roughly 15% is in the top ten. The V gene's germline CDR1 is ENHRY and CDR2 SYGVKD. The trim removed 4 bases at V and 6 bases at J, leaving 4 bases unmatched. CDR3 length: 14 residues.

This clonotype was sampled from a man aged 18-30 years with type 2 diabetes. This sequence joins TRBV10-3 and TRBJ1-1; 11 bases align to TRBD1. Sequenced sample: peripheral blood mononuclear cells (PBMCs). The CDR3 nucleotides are TGTGCCATCAGTGGGACAGGGGGCGCCGCTGAAGCTTTCTTT. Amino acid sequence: CAISGTGGAAEAFF.